The 4 T cell receptor beta chains presented below share a single source sample, sequenced in a study of immune heterogeneity within non-small cell lung tumors. Bulk tumor genomic DNA, 600 ng per sample, was used as template. Taken during surgery, several biopsies per primary tumor were spaced as far apart as possible within the tumor mass. The study enrolled patients with untreated, newly diagnosed non-small cell lung cancer who underwent curative surgery. It was a multiplex PCR that amplified TCR beta CDR3, with 32 V and 13 J primers. TCRdb reprocessed the multiplex PCR reads with MiXCR, giving one entry per CDR3 protein. The sample lists some 22,000 distinct CDR3 sequences, around 26% occurring once. The sample comprised lung tumor tissue. These receptor sequences come from a man aged 40-55 years with non-small cell lung cancer.

This clonotype was picked up a small number of times. V usage is TRBV6-1 and J usage is TRBJ1-1; 7 positions match TRBD1. The CDR3 has 12 residues. Trimming took 10 bases from V and 4 from J; bases not matched to a gene: 6. The V gene's germline CDR1 is MNHNS and CDR2 SASEGT. Written as DNA, the CDR3 is TGTGCCATCAATACAGGGGCCACTGAAGCTTTCTTT. The encoded protein is CAINTGATEAFF.

The rearrangement joins TRBV12-3 or TRBV12-4 to TRBJ2-2, with D possibly being TRBD2 (5 bases). Trimming took 3 bases from V and 2 from J, leaving 13 bases between them. The CDR3 contains 16 residues. The CDR3 coding sequence is TGTGCCAGCAGTTTTATTGGACTCATCAACACCGGGGAGCTGTTTTTT. Its translation: CASSFIGLINTGELFF.

Notes on this clonotype: A read error may be the cause here, since a much bigger clone is one base away. Likely a read error: the CDR3 ends without its conserved phenylalanine or tryptophan. The rearrangement joins TRBV12-3 or TRBV12-4 to TRBJ2-1; 7 positions agree with TRBD2. The CDR3 sequence is 14 residues long. V trimming: 7 bases; J trimming: 3 bases; junction bases outside the gene matches: 6. This chain's CDR3 is CASKAGSGYNEQFL. The CDR3 DNA reads TGTGCCAGCAAAGCGGGAAGCGGCTACAATGAGCAGTTCCTC.

The chain has TRBV6-1 and TRBJ1-1; 7 bases are shared with TRBD1. The ends lost 2 bases at V and 3 bases at J; junction bases unmatched: 3. Germline lookup yields CDR1 MNHNS and CDR2 SASEGT. CDR3 size: 14 residues. Here the CDR3 reads CASSEYRGDTEAFF. Here the CDR3 DNA reads TGTGCCAGCAGTGAATACAGGGGTGACACTGAAGCTTTCTTT.